The T cell receptor beta chain described here comes from a study of T cell repertoires in cytomegalovirus infection. As for the study in general: CMV infection together with matching HLA type was indicated by public TCR beta signatures.

Study outcomes and limitations: There were HLA-C-restricted CMV-specific TCR beta clonotypes dominating the ex vivo response. There were carriers of CMV plus the relevant HLA, and cumulative public TCR beta family frequency identified them.

TCRdb ran MiXCR on the reads and lists one entry per CDR3 protein. The table records 70,000 to 75,000 distinct CDR3 sequences, more than 3% of them present only once. This clonotype was seen repeatedly, ten times or more. Its specificity is unknown. V was clipped by 2 bases and J by 6 bases, with 14 bases between them. CDR1 and CDR2 (germline): SGHTA, FQGTGA. The CDR3 contains 15 residues. This TCR was recovered from a human donor in good health (CMV status not recorded). Some clones in this sample may be carry-over from other donors' samples. The specimen sequenced was PBMCs. V usage is TRBV7-3 and J usage is TRBJ2-1, with a possible D match to TRBD1 (6 bases). CDR3 DNA: TGTGCCAGCAGCTTAGACGGGGTAGGGGGCAATGAGCAGTTCTTC. Translated: CASSLDGVGGNEQFF.